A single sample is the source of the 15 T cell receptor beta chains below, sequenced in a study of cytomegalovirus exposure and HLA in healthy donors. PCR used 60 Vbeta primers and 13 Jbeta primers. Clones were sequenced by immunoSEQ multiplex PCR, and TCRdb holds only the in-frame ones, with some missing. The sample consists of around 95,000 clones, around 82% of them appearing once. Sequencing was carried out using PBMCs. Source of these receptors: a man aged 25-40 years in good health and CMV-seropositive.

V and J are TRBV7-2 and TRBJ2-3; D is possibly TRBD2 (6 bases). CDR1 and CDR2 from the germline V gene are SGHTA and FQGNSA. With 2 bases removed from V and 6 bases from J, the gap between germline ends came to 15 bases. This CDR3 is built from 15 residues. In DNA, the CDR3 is TGTGCCAGCAGCTTAAGCGGCCTGGAGGGTGATACGCAGTATTTT. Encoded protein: CASSLSGLEGDTQYF.

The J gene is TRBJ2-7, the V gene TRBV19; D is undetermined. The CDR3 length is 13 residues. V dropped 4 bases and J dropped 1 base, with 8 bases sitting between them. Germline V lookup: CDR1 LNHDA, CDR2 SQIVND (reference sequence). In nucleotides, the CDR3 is TGTGCCAGTAGTAGCGGTCTTTCCTACGAGCAGTACTTC. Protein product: CASSSGLSYEQYF.

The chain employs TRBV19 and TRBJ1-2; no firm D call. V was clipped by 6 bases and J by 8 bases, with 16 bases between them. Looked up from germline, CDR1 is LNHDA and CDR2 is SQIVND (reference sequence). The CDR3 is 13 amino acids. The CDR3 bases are TGTGCCAGTAGAGGTCCTCAAGAGAGGGGCTACACCTTC. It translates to CASRGPQERGYTF.

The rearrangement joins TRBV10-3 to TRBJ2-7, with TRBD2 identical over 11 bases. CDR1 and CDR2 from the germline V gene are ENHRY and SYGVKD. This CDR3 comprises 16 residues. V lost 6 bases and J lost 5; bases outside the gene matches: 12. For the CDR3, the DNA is TGTGCCATCAGCAGAAGTGTCGCTAGCGGGAGGAACGAGCAGTACTTC. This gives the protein CAISRSVASGRNEQYF.

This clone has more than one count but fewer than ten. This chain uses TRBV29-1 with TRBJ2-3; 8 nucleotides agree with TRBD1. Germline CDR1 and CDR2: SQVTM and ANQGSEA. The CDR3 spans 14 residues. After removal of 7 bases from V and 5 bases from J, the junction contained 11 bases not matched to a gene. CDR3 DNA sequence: TGCAGCGGGGCGGGGCAGGGGGCACTAGATACGCAGTATTTT. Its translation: CSGAGQGALDTQYF.

CDR3 amino acids: CASSQDTEQYF. The CDR3 DNA follows: TGTGCCAGCAGCCAAGACACCGAGCAGTACTTC. This chain joins TRBV11-3 and TRBJ2-7; unclear D gene. The CDR3 loop spans 11 amino acids. V dropped 5 bases and J dropped 6 bases, with 8 bases sitting between them. The germline CDR1 and CDR2 sequences are SGHNT and YENEEA.

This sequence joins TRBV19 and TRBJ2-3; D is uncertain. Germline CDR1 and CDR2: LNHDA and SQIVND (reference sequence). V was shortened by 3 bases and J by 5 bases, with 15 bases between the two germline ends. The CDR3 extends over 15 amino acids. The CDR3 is CASSMWQDHKDTQYF. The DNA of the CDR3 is TGTGCCAGTAGTATGTGGCAGGATCACAAAGATACGCAGTATTTT. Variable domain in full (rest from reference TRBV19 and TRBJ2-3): DGGITQSPKYLFRKEGQNVTLSCEQNLNHDAMYWYRQDPGQGLRLIYYSQIVNDFQKGDIAEGYSVSREKKESFPLTVTSAQKNPTAFYLCASSMWQDHKDTQYFGPGTRLTVL.

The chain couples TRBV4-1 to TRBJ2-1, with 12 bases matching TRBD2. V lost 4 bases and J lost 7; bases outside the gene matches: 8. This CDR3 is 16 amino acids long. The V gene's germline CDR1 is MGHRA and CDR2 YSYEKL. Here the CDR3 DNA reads TGCGCCAGCAGCCCAAGAGAGACTAGCGGGAGTAATGAGCAGTTCTTC. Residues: CASSPRETSGSNEQFF.

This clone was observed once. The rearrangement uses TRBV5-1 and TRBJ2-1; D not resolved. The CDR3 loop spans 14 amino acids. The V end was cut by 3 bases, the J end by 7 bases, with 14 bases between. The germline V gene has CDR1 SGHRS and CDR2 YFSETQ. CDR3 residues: CASSSRSTLNEQFF. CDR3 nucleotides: TGCGCCAGCAGCTCCCGAAGTACATTAAATGAGCAGTTCTTC.

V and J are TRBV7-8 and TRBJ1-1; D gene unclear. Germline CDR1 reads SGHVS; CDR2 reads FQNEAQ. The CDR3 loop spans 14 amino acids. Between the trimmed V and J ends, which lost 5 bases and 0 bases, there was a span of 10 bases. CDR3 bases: TGTGCCAGCAGCCGAACGGAGTTGAACACTGAAGCTTTCTTT. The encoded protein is CASSRTELNTEAFF.

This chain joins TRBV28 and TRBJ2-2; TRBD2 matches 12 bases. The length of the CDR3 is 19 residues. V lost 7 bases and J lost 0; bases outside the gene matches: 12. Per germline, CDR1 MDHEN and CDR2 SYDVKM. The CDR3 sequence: CASNPLGLAGKANTGELFF. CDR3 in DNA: TGTGCCAGCAACCCGCTCGGACTAGCGGGAAAGGCGAACACCGGGGAGCTGTTTTTT.

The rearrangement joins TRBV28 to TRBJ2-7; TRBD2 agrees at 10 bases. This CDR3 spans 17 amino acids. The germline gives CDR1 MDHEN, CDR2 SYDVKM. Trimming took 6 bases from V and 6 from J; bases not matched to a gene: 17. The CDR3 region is CASSSRSAGGPRGEQYF. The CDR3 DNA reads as TGTGCCAGCAGCTCACGATCAGCGGGAGGGCCCCGAGGCGAGCAGTACTTC.

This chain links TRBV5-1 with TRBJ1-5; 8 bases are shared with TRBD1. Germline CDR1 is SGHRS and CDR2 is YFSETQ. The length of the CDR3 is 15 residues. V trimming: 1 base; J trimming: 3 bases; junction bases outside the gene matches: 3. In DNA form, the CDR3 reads TGCGCCAGCAGCTTGACAGGGGGGAACAATCAGCCCCAGCATTTT. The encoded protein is CASSLTGGNNQPQHF.

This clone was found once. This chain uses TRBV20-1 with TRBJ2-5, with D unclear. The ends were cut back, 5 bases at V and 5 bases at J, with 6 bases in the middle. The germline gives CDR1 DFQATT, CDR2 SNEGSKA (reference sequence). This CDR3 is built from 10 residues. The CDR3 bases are TGCAGTGCTCTACTCGAGACCCAGTACTTC. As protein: CSALLETQYF.

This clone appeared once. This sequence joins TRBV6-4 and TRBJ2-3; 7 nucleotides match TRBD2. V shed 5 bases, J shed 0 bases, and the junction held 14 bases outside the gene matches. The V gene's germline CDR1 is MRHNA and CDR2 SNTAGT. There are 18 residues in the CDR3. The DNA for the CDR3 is TGTGCCAGCAGTCCAACATCGGGAGGCCCGTGGAGCACAGATACGCAGTATTTT. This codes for CASSPTSGGPWSTDTQYF.